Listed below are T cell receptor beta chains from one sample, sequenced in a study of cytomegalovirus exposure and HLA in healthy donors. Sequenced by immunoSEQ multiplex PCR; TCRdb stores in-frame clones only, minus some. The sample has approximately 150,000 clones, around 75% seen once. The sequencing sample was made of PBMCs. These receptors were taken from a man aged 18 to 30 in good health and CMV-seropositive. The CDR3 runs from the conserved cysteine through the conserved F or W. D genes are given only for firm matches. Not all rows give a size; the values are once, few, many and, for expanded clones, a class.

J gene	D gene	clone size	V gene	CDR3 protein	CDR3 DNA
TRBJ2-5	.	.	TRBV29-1	CSVAEAPGETQYF	TGCAGCGTTGCGGAGGCCCCGGGAGAGACCCAGTACTTC
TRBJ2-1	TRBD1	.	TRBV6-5	CASRIQGAHEQFF	TGTGCCAGCAGGATACAGGGGGCGCATGAGCAGTTCTTC
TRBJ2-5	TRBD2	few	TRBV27	CASNPAGGPETQYF	TGTGCCAGCAACCCAGCGGGAGGGCCAGAGACCCAGTACTTC
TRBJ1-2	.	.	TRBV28	CASSLSGRGRGYGYTF	TGTGCCAGCAGTTTATCTGGGCGGGGGCGCGGCTATGGCTACACCTTC
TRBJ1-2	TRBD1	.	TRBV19	CASKNNRHRGYGYTF	TGTGCCAGTAAGAATAATAGGCACAGGGGTTATGGCTACACCTTC
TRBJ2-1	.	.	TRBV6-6	CASTTEGSEQFF	TGTGCCAGCACGACCGAGGGCAGCGAGCAGTTCTTC
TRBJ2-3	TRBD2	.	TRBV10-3	CAISEGLSREGPADTQYF	TGTGCCATCAGTGAAGGTCTCTCTCGGGAGGGCCCAGCAGATACGCAGTATTTT
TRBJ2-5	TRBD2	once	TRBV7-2	CASSQDPGLAKETQYF	TGTGCCAGCAGCCAGGATCCGGGACTAGCGAAAGAGACCCAGTACTTC
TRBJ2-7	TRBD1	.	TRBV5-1	CASRPLGTGVFEQYF	TGCGCCAGCCGCCCTCTAGGGACAGGGGTTTTCGAGCAGTACTTC
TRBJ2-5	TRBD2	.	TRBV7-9	CASSPRGTSGRETQYF	TGTGCCAGCAGCCCGAGGGGGACTAGCGGGAGGGAGACCCAGTACTTC
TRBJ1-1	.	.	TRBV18	CASSPAQIQNTEAFF	TGTGCCAGCTCACCCGCACAGATACAGAACACTGAAGCTTTCTTT
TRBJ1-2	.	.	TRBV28	CASLQNYGYTF	TGTGCCAGTCTACAGAACTATGGCTACACCTTC
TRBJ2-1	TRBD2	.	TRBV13	CASSSTGTSGLGEQFF	TGTGCCAGCAGCTCCACCGGGACTAGCGGTCTTGGGGAGCAGTTCTTC
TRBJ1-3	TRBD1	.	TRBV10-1	CASSELQGSSGNTIYF	TGCGCCAGCAGTGAATTACAGGGGAGCTCTGGAAACACCATATATTTT
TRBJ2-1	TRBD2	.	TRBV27	CASSLLAGGLGNEQFF	TGTGCCAGCAGTTTACTAGCGGGAGGGCTGGGGAATGAGCAGTTCTTC
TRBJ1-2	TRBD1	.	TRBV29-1	CSVGPQGQGDYGYTF	TGCAGCGTGGGCCCTCAGGGACAGGGGGACTATGGCTACACCTTC
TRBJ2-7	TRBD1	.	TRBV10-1	CASSDPIGTGGREQYF	TGCGCCAGCAGTGACCCGATAGGAACAGGGGGACGCGAGCAGTACTTC
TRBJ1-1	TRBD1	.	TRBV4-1	CASSQARGLTEAFF	TGCGCCAGCAGCCAAGCCAGGGGGCTTACTGAAGCTTTCTTT
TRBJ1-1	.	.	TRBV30	CAWRMRGAVSGAFF	TGTGCCTGGAGGATGCGGGGAGCAGTATCCGGGGCTTTCTTT
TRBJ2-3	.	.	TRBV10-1	CASRDALTEYTDTQYF	TGCGCCAGCAGAGATGCGTTAACGGAGTACACAGATACGCAGTATTTT
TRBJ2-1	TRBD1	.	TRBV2	CASRADRGRTNEQFF	TGTGCCAGCAGAGCGGACAGGGGGCGGACCAATGAGCAGTTCTTC
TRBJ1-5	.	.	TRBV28	CASSSPAGGSNQPQHF	TGTGCCAGCAGCTCCCCCGCGGGGGGCAGCAATCAGCCCCAGCATTTT
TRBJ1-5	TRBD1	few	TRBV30	CAWSGQGNQPQHF	TGTGCCTGGAGCGGACAGGGGAATCAGCCCCAGCATTTT
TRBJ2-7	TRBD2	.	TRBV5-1	CASSQGLQITYEQYF	TGCGCCAGCAGCCAGGGACTACAGATAACCTACGAGCAGTACTTC
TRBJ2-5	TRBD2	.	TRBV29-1	CSVSGLAGEETQYF	TGCAGCGTTTCTGGACTAGCGGGAGAGGAGACCCAGTACTTC
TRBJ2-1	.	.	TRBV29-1	CSVPTRGGQFF	TGCAGCGTCCCAACTCGAGGGGGGCAGTTCTTC
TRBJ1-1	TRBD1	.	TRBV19	CASRETGARIAEAFF	TGTGCCAGTAGAGAGACAGGGGCCCGGATTGCTGAAGCTTTCTTT
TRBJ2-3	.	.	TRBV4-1	CASSQDPVSTDTQYF	TGCGCCAGCAGCCAAGATCCTGTCAGCACAGATACGCAGTATTTT
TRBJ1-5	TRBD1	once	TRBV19	CASSSRQGAQPQHF	TGTGCCAGTAGTAGCAGACAGGGGGCTCAGCCCCAGCATTTT
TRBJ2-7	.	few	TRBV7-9	CASSLVARNEQYF	TGTGCCAGCAGCTTAGTAGCGAGGAACGAGCAGTACTTC
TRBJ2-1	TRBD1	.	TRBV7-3	CASSSGTGDNEQFF	TGTGCCAGCAGCTCCGGGACAGGGGACAATGAGCAGTTCTTC
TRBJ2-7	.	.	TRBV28	CASTERATYEQYF	TGTGCCAGCACAGAGAGGGCGACCTACGAGCAGTACTTC
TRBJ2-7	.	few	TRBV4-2	CASSQGLADPYEQYF	TGTGCCAGCAGCCAAGGGTTAGCGGACCCCTACGAGCAGTACTTC
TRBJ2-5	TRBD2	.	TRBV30	CAWSVWGRAPSRGTQYF	TGTGCCTGGAGTGTTTGGGGGAGGGCTCCCAGCAGAGGGACCCAGTACTTC
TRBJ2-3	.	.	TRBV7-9	CASSLAWTSTDTQYF	TGTGCCAGCAGCCTGGCCTGGACTAGCACAGATACGCAGTATTTT
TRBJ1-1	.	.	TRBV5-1	CASFRDMNTEAFF	TGCGCCAGCTTCAGAGACATGAACACTGAAGCTTTCTTT
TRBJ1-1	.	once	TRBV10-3	CAISQETEAFF	TGTGCCATCAGTCAAGAGACTGAAGCTTTCTTT
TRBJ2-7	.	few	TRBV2	CASSVYSPGGEEYF	TGTGCCAGCAGTGTTTATAGCCCGGGGGGCGAGGAGTACTTC
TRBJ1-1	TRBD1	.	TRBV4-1	CASSQTGTGRMNTEAFF	TGCGCCAGCAGCCAGACCGGGACAGGGAGGATGAACACTGAAGCTTTCTTT
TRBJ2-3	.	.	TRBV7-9	CASSFRTDTQYF	TGTGCCAGCAGCTTCAGAACAGATACGCAGTATTTT
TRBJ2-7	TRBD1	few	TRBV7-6	CASSLGDRNYEQYF	TGTGCCAGCAGCTTAGGGGACAGGAACTACGAGCAGTACTTC
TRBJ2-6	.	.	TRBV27	CASRKPGGGGANVLTF	TGTGCCAGCAGAAAGCCAGGAGGTGGTGGGGCCAACGTCCTGACTTTC
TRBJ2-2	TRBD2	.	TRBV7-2	CASSLEILAGGSGELFF	TGTGCCAGCAGCTTAGAGATTCTAGCGGGAGGCAGCGGGGAGCTGTTTTTT
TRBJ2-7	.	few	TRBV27	CASSANPGLIYEQYF	TGTGCCAGCAGTGCTAATCCGGGACTTATCTACGAGCAGTACTTC
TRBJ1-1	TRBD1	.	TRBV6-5	CARTGGTEAFF	TGTGCCAGGACAGGGGGCACTGAAGCTTTCTTT